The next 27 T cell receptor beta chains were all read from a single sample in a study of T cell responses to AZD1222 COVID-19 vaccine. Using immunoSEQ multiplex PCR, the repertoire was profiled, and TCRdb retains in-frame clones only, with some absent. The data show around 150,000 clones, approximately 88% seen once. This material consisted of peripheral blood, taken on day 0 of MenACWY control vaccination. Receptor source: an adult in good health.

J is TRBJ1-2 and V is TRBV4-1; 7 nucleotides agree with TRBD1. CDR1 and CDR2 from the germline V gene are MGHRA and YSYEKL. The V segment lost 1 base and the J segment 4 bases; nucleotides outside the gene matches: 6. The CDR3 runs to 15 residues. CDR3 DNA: TGCGCCAGCAGCCAAGGGGACAGCATTGTCTATGGCTACACCTTC. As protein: CASSQGDSIVYGYTF.

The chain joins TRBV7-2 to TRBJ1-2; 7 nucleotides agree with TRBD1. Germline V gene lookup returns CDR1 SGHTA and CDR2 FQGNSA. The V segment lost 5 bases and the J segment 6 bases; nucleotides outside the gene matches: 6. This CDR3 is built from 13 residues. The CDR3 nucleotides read TGTGCCAGCAGCCCTACAACAGGGGATGGCTACACCTTC. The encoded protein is CASSPTTGDGYTF.

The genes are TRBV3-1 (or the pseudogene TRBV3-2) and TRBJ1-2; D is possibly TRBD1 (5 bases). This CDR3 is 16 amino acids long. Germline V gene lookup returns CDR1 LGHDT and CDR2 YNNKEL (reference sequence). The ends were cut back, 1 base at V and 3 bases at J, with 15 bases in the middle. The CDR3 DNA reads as TGTGCCAGCAGCCAAGCCGCCGGGGGACTTGACTATGGCTACACCTTC. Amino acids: CASSQAAGGLDYGYTF.

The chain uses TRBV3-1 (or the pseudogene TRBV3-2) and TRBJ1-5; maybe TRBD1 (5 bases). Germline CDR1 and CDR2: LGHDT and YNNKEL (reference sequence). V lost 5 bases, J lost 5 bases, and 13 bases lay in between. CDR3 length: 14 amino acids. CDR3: CASSRGEGHQPQHF. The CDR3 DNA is TGTGCCAGCAGCAGGGGAGAGGGTCATCAGCCCCAGCATTTT.

The CDR3 sequence is CASSQSRIQVLGNQPQHF. The CDR3 nucleotides are TGCGCCAGCAGTCAATCCCGAATACAGGTCCTAGGCAATCAGCCCCAGCATTTT. The gene calls are TRBV23-1 and TRBJ1-5, with a tentative D call TRBD1 (5 bases). TRBV23-1 is sorted into the ORF group, with uncertain function. Deletions cut 0 bases from V and 2 bases from J, with 17 bases between. The CDR3 contains 18 residues.

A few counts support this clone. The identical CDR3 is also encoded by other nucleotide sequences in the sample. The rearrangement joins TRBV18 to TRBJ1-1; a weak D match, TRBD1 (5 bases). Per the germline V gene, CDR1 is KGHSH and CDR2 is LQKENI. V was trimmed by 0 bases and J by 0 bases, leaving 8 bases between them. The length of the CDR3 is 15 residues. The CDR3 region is CASSPPGHLNTEAFF. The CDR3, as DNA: TGTGCCAGCTCACCACCGGGGCACTTGAACACTGAAGCTTTCTTT.

The CDR3 spells CASSRSSLSYGYTF. CDR3 coding DNA: TGTGCCAGCAGCCGATCATCCCTCTCCTATGGCTACACCTTC. V gene TRBV14 combines with J gene TRBJ1-2, with D unclear. The CDR3 is 14 amino acids. Germline assignment: CDR1 SGHDN and CDR2 FVKESK. Trimming left V 4 bases short and J 4 bases short, with 13 bases between.

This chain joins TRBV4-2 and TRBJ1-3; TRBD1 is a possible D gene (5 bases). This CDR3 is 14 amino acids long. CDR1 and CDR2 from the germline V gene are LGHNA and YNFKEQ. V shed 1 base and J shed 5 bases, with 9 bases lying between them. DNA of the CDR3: TGTGCCAGCAGCCAAGGTGACAGCCGAAACACCATATATTTT. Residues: CASSQGDSRNTIYF.

The CDR3 loop reads CASRASDLSGNTIYF. CDR3 in DNA: TGTGCCAGTAGAGCTTCGGATCTCTCTGGAAACACCATATATTTT. The J gene is TRBJ1-3, the V gene TRBV19, with no clear D. There are 15 residues in the CDR3. Germline V gene lookup returns CDR1 LNHDA and CDR2 SQIVND (reference sequence). With 6 bases removed from V and 0 bases from J, the gap between germline ends came to 12 bases.

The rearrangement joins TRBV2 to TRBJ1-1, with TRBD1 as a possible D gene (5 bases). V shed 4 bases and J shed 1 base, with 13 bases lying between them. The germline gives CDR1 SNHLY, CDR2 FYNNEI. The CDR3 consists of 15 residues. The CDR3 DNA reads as TGTGCCAGCAGTGCCCGAGGTGGGGGGAACACTGAAGCTTTCTTT. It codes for CASSARGGGNTEAFF.

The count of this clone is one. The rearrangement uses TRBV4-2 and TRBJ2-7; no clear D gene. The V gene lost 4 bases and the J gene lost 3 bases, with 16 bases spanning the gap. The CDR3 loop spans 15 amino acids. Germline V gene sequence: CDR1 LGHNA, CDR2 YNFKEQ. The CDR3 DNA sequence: TGTGCCAGCAGCCCCCGGGCGGAGCCCCACTACGAGCAGTACTTC. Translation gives CASSPRAEPHYEQYF.

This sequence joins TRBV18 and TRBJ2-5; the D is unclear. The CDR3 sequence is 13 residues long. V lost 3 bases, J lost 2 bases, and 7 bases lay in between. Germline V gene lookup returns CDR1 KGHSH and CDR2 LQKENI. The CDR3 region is CASSPLSQETQYF. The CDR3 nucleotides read TGTGCCAGCTCACCCCTTAGTCAAGAGACCCAGTACTTC.

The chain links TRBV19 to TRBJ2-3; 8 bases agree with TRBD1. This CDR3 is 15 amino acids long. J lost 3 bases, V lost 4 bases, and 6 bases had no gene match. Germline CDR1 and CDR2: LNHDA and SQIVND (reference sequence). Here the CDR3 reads CASSTRQGKTDTQYF. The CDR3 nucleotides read TGTGCCAGTAGTACCCGACAGGGGAAGACAGATACGCAGTATTTT.

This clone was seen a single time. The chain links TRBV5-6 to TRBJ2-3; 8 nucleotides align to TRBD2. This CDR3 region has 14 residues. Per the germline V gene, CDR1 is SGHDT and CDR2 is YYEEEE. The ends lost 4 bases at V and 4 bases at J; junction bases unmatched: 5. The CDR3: CASSGSGSADTQYF. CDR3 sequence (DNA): TGTGCCAGCAGCGGGAGCGGGAGCGCAGATACGCAGTATTTT.

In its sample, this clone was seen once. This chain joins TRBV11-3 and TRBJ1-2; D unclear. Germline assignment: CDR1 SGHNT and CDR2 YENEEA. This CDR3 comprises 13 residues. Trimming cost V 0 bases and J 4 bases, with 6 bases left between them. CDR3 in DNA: TGTGCCAGCAGCTTAGAGTCTTTCTATGGCTACACCTTC. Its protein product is CASSLESFYGYTF.

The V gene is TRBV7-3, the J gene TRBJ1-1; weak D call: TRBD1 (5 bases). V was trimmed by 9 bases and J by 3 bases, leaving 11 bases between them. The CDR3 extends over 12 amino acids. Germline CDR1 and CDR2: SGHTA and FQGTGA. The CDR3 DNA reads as TGTGCCAGTCGCGCGGGGGACACTGAAGCTTTCTTT. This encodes CASRAGDTEAFF.

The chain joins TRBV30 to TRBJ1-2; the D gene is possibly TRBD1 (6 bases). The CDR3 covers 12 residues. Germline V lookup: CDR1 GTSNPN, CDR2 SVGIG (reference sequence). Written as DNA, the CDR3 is TGTGCGGTGGATACAGGGTTCTATGGCTACACCTTC. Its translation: CAVDTGFYGYTF.

The CDR3 DNA is TGTGCCAGCAGCGGAGGACAGGGAGGAGAGACCCAGTACTTC. Protein product: CASSGGQGGETQYF. The gene calls are TRBV3-1 (or the pseudogene TRBV3-2) and TRBJ2-5; 8 bases are shared with TRBD1. The CDR3 sequence is 14 residues long. Trimming took 5 bases from V and 4 from J; bases not matched to a gene: 6. The germline V gene encodes CDR1 LGHDT and CDR2 YNNKEL (reference sequence).

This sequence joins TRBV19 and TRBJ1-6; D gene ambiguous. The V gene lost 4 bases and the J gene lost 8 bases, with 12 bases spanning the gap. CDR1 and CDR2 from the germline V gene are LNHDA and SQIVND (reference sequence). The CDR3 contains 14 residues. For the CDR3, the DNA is TGTGCCAGTAGTAGGACGGGCGGCGATTCACCCCTCCACTTT. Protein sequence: CASSRTGGDSPLHF. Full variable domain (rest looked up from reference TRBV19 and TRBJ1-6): DGGITQSPKYLFRKEGQNVTLSCEQNLNHDAMYWYRQDPGQGLRLIYYSQIVNDFQKGDIAEGYSVSREKKESFPLTVTSAQKNPTAFYLCASSRTGGDSPLHFGNGTRLTVT.

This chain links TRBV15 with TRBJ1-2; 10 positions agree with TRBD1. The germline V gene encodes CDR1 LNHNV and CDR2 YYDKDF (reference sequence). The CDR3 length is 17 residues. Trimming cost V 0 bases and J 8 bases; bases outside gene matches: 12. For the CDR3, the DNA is TGTGCCACCAGCAGAGATTTGGGGACAGGGGATTCGGGAGGCTACACCTTC. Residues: CATSRDLGTGDSGGYTF. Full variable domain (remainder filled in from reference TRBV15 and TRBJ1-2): DAMVIQNPRYQVTQFGKPVTLSCSQTLNHNVMYWYQQKSSQAPKLLFHYYDKDFNNEADTPDNFQSRRPNTSFCFLDIRSPGLGDTAMYLCATSRDLGTGDSGGYTFGSGTRLTVV.

CDR3 sequence (DNA): TGTGCCAGCAGCGGACCCTCCCCCGGGGGATTCCCTCCTGAAGCTTTCTTT. This translates into CASSGPSPGGFPPEAFF. The chain uses TRBV9 and TRBJ1-1, with a tentative D call TRBD1 (5 bases). Germline lookup yields CDR1 SGDLS and CDR2 YYNGEE. The CDR3 loop spans 17 amino acids. Trimming shortened V by 3 bases and J by 6 bases, and 24 bases separated the two germline ends.

This CDR3 reads CASRGTHTEAFF. In nucleotides, the CDR3 is TGTGCCAGCAGGGGGACACACACTGAAGCTTTCTTT. The chain couples TRBV28 to TRBJ1-1; a weak D match, TRBD1 (6 bases). The V gene lost 6 bases and the J gene lost 3 bases, with 8 bases spanning the gap. The germline gives CDR1 MDHEN, CDR2 SYDVKM. This CDR3 spans 12 amino acids.

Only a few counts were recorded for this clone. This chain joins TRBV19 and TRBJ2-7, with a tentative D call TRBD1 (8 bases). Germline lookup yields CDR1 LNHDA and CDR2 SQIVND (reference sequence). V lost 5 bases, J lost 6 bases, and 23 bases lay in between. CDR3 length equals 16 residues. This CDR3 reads CASSAERTGRGREQYF. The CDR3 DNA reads TGTGCCAGTAGTGCAGAAAGGACAGGGAGGGGTCGCGAGCAGTACTTC.

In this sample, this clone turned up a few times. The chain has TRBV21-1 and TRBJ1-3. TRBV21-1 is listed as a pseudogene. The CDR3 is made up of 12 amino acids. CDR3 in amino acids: CATALPGNTIYF. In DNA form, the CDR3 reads TGTGCCACCGCCCTCCCTGGAAACACCATATATTTT.

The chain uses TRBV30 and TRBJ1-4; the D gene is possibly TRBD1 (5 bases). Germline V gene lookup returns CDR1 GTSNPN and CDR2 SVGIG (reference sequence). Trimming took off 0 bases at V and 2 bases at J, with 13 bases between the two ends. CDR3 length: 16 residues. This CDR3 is CAWSVLGEMTNEKLFF. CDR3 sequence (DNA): TGTGCCTGGAGTGTATTAGGGGAGATGACTAATGAAAAACTGTTTTTT.

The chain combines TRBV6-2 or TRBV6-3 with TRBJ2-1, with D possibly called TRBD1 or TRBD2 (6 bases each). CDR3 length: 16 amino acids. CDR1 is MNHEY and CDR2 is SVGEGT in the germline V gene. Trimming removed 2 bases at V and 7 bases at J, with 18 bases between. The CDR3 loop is CASSYPSGGLRNEQFF. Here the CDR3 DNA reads TGTGCCAGCAGTTACCCCTCTGGGGGGCTGAGAAATGAGCAGTTCTTC.

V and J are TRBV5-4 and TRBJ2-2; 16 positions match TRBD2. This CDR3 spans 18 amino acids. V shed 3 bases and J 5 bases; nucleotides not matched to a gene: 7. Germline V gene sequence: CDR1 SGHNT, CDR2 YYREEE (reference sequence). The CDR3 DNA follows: TGTGCCAGCAGCTCTCCGGGACTAGCGGGGGGGCTTACCGGGGAGCTGTTTTTT. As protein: CASSSPGLAGGLTGELFF. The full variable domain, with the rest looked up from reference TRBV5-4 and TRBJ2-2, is ETGVTQSPTHLIKTRGQQVTLRCSSQSGHNTVSWYQQALGQGPQFIFQYYREEENGRGNFPPRFSGLQFPNYSSELNVNALELDDSALYLCASSSPGLAGGLTGELFFGEGSRLTVL.